Listed here are 3 T cell receptor beta chains from one sample, sequenced in a study of blood T cells in healthy people across ages. Combining a sample-barcoded 5' primer with a J-beta primer mix, a second PCR ran for about 7 to 11 cycles. Via MiXCR, TCRdb re-called the 5' RACE reads, giving one row per CDR3 protein. The table has 850,000 to 1,300,000 distinct CDR3 sequences, less than 50% seen once. Sequenced: blood. Every receptor here comes from a woman in her sixties in good health.

Details on this clonotype: Being one base from a much bigger clone, this may be a read error. The chain couples TRBV6-1 to TRBJ2-6, with D perhaps given as TRBD1 or TRBD2 (5 bases each). V gave up 3 bases and J gave up 0 bases, with 6 bases separating them. Per germline, CDR1 MNHNS and CDR2 SASEGT. This CDR3 is built from 15 residues. The DNA for the CDR3 is TGTGCCAGCAGTGAGGGGGTCTCTGGGGCCAACGTCCTGACTTTC. Its protein product is CASSEGVSGANVLTF.

This clonotype was observed once. The chain couples TRBV20-1 to TRBJ2-1; 14 nucleotides align to TRBD2. The CDR3 covers 16 residues. Germline V gene data show CDR1 as DFQATT and CDR2 as SNEGSKA (reference sequence). The V segment lost 0 bases and the J segment 6 bases; nucleotides outside the gene matches: 4. CDR3 amino acids: CSARDRTSGRSNEQFF. CDR3 nucleotide sequence: TGCAGTGCTAGAGATAGGACTAGCGGGAGGAGCAATGAGCAGTTCTTC.

The chain uses TRBV5-1 and TRBJ2-7; a weak D match, TRBD1 (6 bases). Germline lookup yields CDR1 SGHRS and CDR2 YFSETQ. There are 14 residues in the CDR3. Trimming shortened V by 2 bases and J by 2 bases, and 11 bases separated the two germline ends. The CDR3 spells CASSFRDTAYEQYF. CDR3 nucleotide sequence: TGCGCCAGCAGCTTCCGGGACACAGCCTACGAGCAGTACTTC.